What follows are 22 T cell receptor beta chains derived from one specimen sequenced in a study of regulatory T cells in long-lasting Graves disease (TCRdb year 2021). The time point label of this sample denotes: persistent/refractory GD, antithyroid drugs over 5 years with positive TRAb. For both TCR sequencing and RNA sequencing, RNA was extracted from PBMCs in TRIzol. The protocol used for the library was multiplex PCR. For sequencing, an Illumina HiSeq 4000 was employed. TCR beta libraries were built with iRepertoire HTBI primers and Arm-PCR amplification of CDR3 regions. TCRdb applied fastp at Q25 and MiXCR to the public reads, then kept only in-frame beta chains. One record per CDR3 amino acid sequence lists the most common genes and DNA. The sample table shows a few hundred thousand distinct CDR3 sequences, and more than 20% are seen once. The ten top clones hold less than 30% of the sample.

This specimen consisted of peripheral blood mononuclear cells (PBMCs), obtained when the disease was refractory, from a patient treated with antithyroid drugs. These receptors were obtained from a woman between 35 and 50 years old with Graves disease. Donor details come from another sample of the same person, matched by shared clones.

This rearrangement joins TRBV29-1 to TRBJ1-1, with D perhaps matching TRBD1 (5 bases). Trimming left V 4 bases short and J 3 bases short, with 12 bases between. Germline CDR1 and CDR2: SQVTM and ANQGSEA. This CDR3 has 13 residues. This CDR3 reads CSVGARGHTEAFF. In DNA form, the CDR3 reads TGCAGCGTTGGGGCGAGGGGCCACACTGAAGCTTTCTTT.

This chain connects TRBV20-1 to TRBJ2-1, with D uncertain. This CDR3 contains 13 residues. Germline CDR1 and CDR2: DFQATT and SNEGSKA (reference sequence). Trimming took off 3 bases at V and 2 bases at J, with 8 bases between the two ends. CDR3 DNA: TGCAGTGCTAGCAGTTGGGCCTACAATGAGCAGTTCTTC. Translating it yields CSASSWAYNEQFF.

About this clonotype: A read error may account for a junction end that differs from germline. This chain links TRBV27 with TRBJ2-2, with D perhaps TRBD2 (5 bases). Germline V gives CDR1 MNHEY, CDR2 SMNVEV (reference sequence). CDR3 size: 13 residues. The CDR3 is CAGSTGDTGELFF. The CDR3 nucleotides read TGTGCCGGCAGTACCGGGGACACCGGGGAGCTGTTTTTT.

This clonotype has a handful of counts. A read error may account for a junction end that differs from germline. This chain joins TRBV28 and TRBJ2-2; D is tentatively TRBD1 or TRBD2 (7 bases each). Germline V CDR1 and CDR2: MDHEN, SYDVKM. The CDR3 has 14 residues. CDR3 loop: CASSLTPGGGELLF. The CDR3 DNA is TGTGCCAGCAGTTTAACGCCAGGGGGAGGGGAGCTGCTTTTT.

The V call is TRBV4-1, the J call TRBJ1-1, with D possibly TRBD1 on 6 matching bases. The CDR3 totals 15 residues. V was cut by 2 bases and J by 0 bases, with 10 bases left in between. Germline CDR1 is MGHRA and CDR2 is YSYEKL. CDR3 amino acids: CASSQWTEVNTEAFF. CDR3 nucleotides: TGCGCCAGCAGCCAATGGACAGAAGTGAACACTGAAGCTTTCTTT.

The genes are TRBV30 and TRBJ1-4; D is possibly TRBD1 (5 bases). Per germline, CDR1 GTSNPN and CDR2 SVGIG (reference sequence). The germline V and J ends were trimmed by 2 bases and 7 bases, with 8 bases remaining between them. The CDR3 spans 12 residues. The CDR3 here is CAWSRGFEKLFF. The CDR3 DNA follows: TGTGCCTGGAGTCGGGGGTTTGAAAAACTGTTTTTT.

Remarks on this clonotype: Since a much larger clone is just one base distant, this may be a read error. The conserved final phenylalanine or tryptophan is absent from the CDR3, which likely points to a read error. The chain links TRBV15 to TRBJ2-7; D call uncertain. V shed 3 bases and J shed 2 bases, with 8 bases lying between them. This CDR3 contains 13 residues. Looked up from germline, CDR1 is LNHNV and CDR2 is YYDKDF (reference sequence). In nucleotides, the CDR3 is TGTGCCACCAGCAGGCTCGAAACCTACGAGCAGTACCTC. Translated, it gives CATSRLETYEQYL.

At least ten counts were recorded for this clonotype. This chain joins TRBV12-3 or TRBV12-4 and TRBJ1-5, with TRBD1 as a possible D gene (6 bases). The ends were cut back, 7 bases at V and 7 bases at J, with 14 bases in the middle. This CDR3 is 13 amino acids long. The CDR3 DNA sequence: TGTGCCAGCAACAACAGGGCTGGCCAGCCCCAGCATTTT. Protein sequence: CASNNRAGQPQHF.

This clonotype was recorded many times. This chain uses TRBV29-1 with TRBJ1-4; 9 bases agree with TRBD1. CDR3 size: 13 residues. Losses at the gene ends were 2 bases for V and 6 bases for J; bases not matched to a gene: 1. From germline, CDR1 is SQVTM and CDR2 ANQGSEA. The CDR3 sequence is CSVENRGHEKLFF. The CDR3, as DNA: TGCAGCGTTGAAAACAGGGGGCATGAAAAACTGTTTTTT.

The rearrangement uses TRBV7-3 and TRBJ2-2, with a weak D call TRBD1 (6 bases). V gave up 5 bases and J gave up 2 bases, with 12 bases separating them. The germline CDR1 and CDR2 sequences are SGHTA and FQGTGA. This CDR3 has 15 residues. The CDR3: CASSQGGSNTGELFF. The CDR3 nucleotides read TGTGCCAGCAGCCAAGGGGGTAGCAACACCGGGGAGCTGTTTTTT.

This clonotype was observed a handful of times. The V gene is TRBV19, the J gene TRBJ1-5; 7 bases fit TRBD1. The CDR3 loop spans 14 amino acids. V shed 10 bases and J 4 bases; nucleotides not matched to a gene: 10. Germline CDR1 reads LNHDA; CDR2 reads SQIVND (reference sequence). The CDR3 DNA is TGTGCCAATAGCAAAGGGACAGATAATCAGCCCCAGCATTTT. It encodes CANSKGTDNQPQHF.

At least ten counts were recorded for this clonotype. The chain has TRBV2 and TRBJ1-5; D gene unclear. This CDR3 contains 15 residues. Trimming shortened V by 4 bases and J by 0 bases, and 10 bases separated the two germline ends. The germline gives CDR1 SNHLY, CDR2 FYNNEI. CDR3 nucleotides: TGTGCCAGCAGTGCAGCACACTATAGCAATCAGCCCCAGCATTTT. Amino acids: CASSAAHYSNQPQHF.

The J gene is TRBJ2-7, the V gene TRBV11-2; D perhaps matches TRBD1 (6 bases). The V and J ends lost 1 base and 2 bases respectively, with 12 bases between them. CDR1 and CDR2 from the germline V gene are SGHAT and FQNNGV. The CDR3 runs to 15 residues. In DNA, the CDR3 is TGTGCCAGCAGCTTAGTTCGGGACACTACCTACGAGCAGTACTTC. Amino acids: CASSLVRDTTYEQYF. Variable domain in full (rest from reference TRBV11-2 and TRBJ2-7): EAGVAQSPRYKIIEKRQSVAFWCNPISGHATLYWYQQILGQGPKLLIQFQNNGVVDDSQLPKDRFSAERLKGVDSTLKIQPAKLEDSAVYLCASSLVRDTTYEQYFGPGTRLTVT.

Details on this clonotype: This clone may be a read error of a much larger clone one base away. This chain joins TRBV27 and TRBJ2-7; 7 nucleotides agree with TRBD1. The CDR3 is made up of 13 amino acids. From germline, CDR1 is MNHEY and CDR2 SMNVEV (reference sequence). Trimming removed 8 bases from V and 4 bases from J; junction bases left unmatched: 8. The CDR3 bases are TGTGCCAGCGGATGGACAGGAGCGTACGAGCAGTACTTC. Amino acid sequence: CASGWTGAYEQYF.

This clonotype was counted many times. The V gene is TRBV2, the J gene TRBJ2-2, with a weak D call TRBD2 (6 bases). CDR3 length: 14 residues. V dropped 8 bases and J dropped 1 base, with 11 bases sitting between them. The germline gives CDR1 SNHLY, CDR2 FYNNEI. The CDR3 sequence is CASRDWLNTGELFF. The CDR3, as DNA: TGTGCCAGCCGGGACTGGCTGAACACCGGGGAGCTGTTTTTT. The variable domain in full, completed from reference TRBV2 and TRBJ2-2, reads EPEVTQTPSHQVTQMGQEVILRCVPISNHLYFYWYRQILGQKVEFLVSFYNNEISEKSEIFDDQFSVERPDGSNFTLKIRSTKLEDSAMYFCASRDWLNTGELFFGEGSRLTVL.

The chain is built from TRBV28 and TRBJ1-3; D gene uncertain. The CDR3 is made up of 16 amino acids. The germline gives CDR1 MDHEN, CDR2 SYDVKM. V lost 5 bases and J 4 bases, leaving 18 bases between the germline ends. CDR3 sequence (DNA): TGTGCCAGCAGTCCTCGCCGGGTAACTTGGGGAAACACCATATATTTT. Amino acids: CASSPRRVTWGNTIYF.

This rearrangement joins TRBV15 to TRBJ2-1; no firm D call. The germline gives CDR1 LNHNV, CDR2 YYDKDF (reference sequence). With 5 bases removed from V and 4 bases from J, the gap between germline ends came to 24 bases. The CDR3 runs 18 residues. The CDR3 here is CATSGLDGPEELYNEQFF. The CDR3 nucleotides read TGTGCCACCAGCGGCTTAGATGGACCAGAAGAACTTTACAATGAGCAGTTCTTC.

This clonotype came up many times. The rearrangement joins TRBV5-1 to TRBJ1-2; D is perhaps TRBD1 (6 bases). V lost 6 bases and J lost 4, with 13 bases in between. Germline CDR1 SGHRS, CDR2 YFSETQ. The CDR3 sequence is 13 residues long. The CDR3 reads CASTNPGAYGYTF. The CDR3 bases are TGCGCCAGCACCAATCCAGGGGCCTATGGCTACACCTTC.

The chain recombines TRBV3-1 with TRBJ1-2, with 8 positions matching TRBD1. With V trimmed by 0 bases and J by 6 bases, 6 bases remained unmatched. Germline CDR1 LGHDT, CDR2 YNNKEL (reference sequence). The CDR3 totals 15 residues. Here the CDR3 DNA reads TGTGCCAGCAGCCAAGATCCAGGGGGCAATGATGGCTACACCTTC. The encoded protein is CASSQDPGGNDGYTF.

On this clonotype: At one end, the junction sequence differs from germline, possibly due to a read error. This CDR3 is CASSPGGESGDERYF. The DNA of the CDR3 is TGTGCCAGCTCTCCAGGAGGGGAGTCGGGGGACGAGCGGTACTTC. The chain carries TRBV28 and TRBJ2-7, with D possibly being TRBD2 (6 bases). Germline V gives CDR1 MDHEN, CDR2 SYDVKM. The CDR3 length is 15 residues.

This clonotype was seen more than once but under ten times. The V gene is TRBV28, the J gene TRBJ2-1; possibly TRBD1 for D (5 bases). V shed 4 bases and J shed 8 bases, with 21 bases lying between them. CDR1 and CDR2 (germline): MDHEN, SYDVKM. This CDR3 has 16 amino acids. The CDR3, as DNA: TGTGCCAGCAGTTACCTTCTTCGTCAGGGAATATATGAGCAGTTCTTC. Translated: CASSYLLRQGIYEQFF.

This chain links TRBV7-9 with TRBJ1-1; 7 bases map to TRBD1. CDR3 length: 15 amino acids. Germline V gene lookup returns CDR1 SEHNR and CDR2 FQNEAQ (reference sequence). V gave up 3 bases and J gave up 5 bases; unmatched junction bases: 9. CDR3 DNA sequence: TGTGCCAGCAGCTTTGATCAGGGGGTTCGGACTGAAGCTTTCTTT. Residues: CASSFDQGVRTEAFF.